This is a list of T cell receptor beta chains from one sample in a study of identical twins. Using its own MiXCR run on the 5' RACE reads, TCRdb lists one record per CDR3 protein. The repertoire consists of 250,000 or so distinct CDR3 sequences, with roughly 8% occurring once and the leading ten covering less than 4%. Separately, the same data were catalogued under a study of yellow fever vaccine responses in identical twins.

The sample consisted of CD8+ T cells sorted from blood. These receptors all stem from a woman under 30 in good health. CDR3s include the opening cysteine and the closing phenylalanine or tryptophan. A D gene is named only where the DNA matches it firmly. Not all rows give a size; the values are once, few, many and, for expanded clones, a class.

CDR3 protein	CDR3 DNA	D gene	V gene	J gene	clone size
CASNPTGHPYEQYF	TGTGCCAGCAACCCAACGGGACACCCCTACGAGCAGTACTTC	.	TRBV9	TRBJ2-7	many
CASSYTGVDEQYF	TGTGCCAGCAGTTACACAGGGGTCGACGAGCAGTACTTC	TRBD1	TRBV6-5	TRBJ2-7	.
CSATPGTYMGDGYTF	TGCAGTGCTACCCCCGGGACATACATGGGCGATGGCTACACCTTC	.	TRBV20-1	TRBJ1-2	.
CASSLALGQPQHF	TGTGCTAGCAGCTTAGCATTAGGTCAGCCCCAGCATTTT	.	TRBV7-7	TRBJ1-5	few
CASGLVVTGNQPQHF	TGTGCTAGTGGTTTGGTAGTAACAGGCAATCAGCCCCAGCATTTT	.	TRBV12-5	TRBJ1-5	.
CASSIGENSYNEQFF	TGTGCCAGCAGCATCGGGGAGAACTCCTACAATGAGCAGTTCTTC	.	TRBV28	TRBJ2-1	few
CASRPREGPTDTQYF	TGTGCCAGCAGGCCCCGGGAGGGGCCCACAGATACGCAGTATTTT	TRBD2	TRBV6-1	TRBJ2-3	few
CSASSGRSSYNEQFF	TGCAGTGCGAGTTCCGGGAGGAGCTCCTACAATGAGCAGTTCTTC	TRBD2	TRBV20-1	TRBJ2-1	many
CAWSVGTIAEQFF	TGTGCCTGGAGTGTCGGGACTATAGCTGAGCAGTTCTTC	TRBD2	TRBV30	TRBJ2-1	.
CASSPTGIEETQYF	TGTGCCAGCAGCCCGACAGGGATCGAGGAGACCCAGTACTTC	TRBD1	TRBV12-3/TRBV12-4	TRBJ2-5	.
CASSLSGTLTDTQYF	TGTGCCAGCAGTTTATCGGGTACCCTCACAGATACGCAGTATTTT	.	TRBV27	TRBJ2-3	.
CASSQEFRTSVYEQYF	TGCGCCAGCAGCCAAGAGTTTAGGACTAGCGTTTACGAGCAGTACTTC	TRBD2	TRBV4-3	TRBJ2-7	few
CASSRSPSGYEQFF	TGCGCCAGCAGCCGTAGCCCTAGCGGTTATGAGCAGTTCTTC	TRBD2	TRBV4-3	TRBJ2-1	many
CASSLRTVAGPYEQYF	TGTGCCAGCAGCTTACGGACAGTCGCTGGTCCCTACGAGCAGTACTTC	.	TRBV7-9	TRBJ2-7	.
CASTIVPGETQYF	TGTGCCAGCACGATCGTGCCAGGAGAGACCCAGTACTTC	.	TRBV12-3/TRBV12-4	TRBJ2-5	few
CASSSQPGQIYEQYF	TGTGCCAGCAGCTCGCAACCGGGACAGATTTACGAGCAGTACTTC	TRBD1	TRBV7-6	TRBJ2-7	few
CSVEDHGGSQETQYF	TGCAGCGTTGAAGATCATGGGGGGTCCCAAGAGACCCAGTACTTC	.	TRBV29-1	TRBJ2-5	few
CASSFFGNTEAFF	TGTGCCAGCAGCTTTTTTGGGAACACTGAAGCTTTCTTT	.	TRBV7-2	TRBJ1-1	.
CASSTTGTEVQEQYF	TGTGCCAGCAGCACGACCGGGACAGAAGTCCAAGAGCAGTACTTC	TRBD1	TRBV7-8	TRBJ2-7	few
CSVEATGLAGYEQYF	TGCAGCGTTGAAGCAACGGGACTAGCGGGCTACGAGCAGTACTTC	TRBD2	TRBV29-1	TRBJ2-7	few
CASSLGLAGWEQYF	TGTGCCAGCAGCTTGGGACTAGCGGGCTGGGAGCAGTACTTC	TRBD2	TRBV12-3/TRBV12-4	TRBJ2-7	many
CASSQVGTTDTQYF	TGCGCCAGCAGCCAAGTAGGGACAACAGATACGCAGTATTTT	.	TRBV4-1	TRBJ2-3	.
CASSQRRTSGNTGELFF	TGTGCCAGCAGCCAACGACGGACTAGCGGGAACACCGGGGAGCTGTTTTTT	TRBD2	TRBV3-1	TRBJ2-2	few
CASRTGLGDTQYF	TGCGCCAGCAGGACAGGGTTAGGAGATACGCAGTATTTT	TRBD1	TRBV5-1	TRBJ2-3	many
CSVERTDSYEQYF	TGCAGCGTTGAACGGACAGATTCCTACGAGCAGTACTTC	.	TRBV29-1	TRBJ2-7	.
CASSLTGGLAGDEQFF	TGTGCCAGCAGCTTAACAGGGGGACTAGCGGGGGATGAGCAGTTCTTC	TRBD2	TRBV7-3	TRBJ2-1	few
CASSLLRGGNQPQHF	TGTGCCAGCAGCCTCCTTAGAGGGGGCAATCAGCCCCAGCATTTT	.	TRBV7-8	TRBJ1-5	few
CASSGDRGLAETQYF	TGTGCCAGCAGCGGGGACAGGGGATTGGCAGAGACCCAGTACTTC	TRBD1	TRBV9	TRBJ2-5	.
CASSLTTGATVDYEQYF	TGCGCCAGCAGCCTCACGACAGGGGCTACGGTCGACTACGAGCAGTACTTC	TRBD1	TRBV4-3	TRBJ2-7	few
CASSPPGTGRQKLNTGELFF	TGTGCCAGCAGTCCCCCCGGGACAGGGAGACAGAAACTGAACACCGGGGAGCTGTTTTTT	TRBD1	TRBV28	TRBJ2-2	.
CASSLSRDQGNIQYF	TGTGCCAGCAGCTTATCGAGGGATCAGGGAAACATTCAGTACTTC	.	TRBV7-9	TRBJ2-4	.
CASSIGVGGTQYF	TGTGCCAGTAGTATTGGAGTGGGAGGGACCCAGTACTTC	.	TRBV19	TRBJ2-5	.
CASSITSGDWFDIQYF	TGTGCCAGTAGTATAACTAGCGGGGACTGGTTCGACATTCAGTACTTC	TRBD2	TRBV19	TRBJ2-4	.
CASSFPGTGGFNQPQHF	TGTGCCAGCAGTTTCCCCGGGACAGGGGGGTTTAATCAGCCCCAGCATTTT	TRBD1	TRBV28	TRBJ1-5	many
CASSPLLAAPGDEQYF	TGCGCCAGCAGCCCCCTCCTAGCGGCCCCCGGGGACGAGCAGTACTTC	TRBD2	TRBV5-1	TRBJ2-7	few
CASSQEALAGDTQYF	TGTGCCAGCAGCCAAGAGGCACTAGCGGGAGATACGCAGTATTTT	TRBD2	TRBV4-2	TRBJ2-3	few
CASSQAPEGGYEQYF	TGCGCCAGCAGCCAAGCCCCAGAGGGAGGTTACGAGCAGTACTTC	.	TRBV4-3	TRBJ2-7	few
CASSLVGGTFTGELFF	TGCGCCAGCAGCTTGGTGGGCGGGACCTTCACCGGGGAGCTGTTTTTT	.	TRBV5-1	TRBJ2-2	.
CSVVSGDTEAFF	TGCAGCGTTGTAAGTGGTGACACTGAAGCTTTCTTT	.	TRBV29-1	TRBJ1-1	.
CASSVTGDRETQYF	TGTGCCAGCAGCGTCACAGGGGATCGAGAGACCCAGTACTTC	TRBD1	TRBV9	TRBJ2-5	many
CASSLWEGSSYEQYF	TGCGCCAGCAGCTTGTGGGAGGGGAGCTCCTACGAGCAGTACTTC	TRBD2	TRBV5-1	TRBJ2-7	many
CASNPVGGAAQPQHF	TGTGCCAGCAATCCAGTGGGGGGGGCAGCTCAGCCCCAGCATTTT	.	TRBV6-2/TRBV6-3	TRBJ1-5	.